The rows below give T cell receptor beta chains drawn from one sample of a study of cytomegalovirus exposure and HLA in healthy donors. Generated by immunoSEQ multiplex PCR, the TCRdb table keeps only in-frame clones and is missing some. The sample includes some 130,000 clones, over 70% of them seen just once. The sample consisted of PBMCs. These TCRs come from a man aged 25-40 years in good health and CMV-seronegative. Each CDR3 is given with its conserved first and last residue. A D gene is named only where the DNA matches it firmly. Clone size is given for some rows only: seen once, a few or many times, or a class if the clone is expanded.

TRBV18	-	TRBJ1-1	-	CASSPDSGGITEAFF	TGTGCCAGCTCTCCAGACTCCGGGGGAATAACTGAAGCTTTCTTT
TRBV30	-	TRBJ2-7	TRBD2	CAWSGLAGGDEQYF	TGTGCCTGGAGTGGCCTAGCGGGAGGCGACGAGCAGTACTTC
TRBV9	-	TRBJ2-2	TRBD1	CASSEDRAGELFF	TGTGCCAGCAGCGAGGACAGGGCTGGGGAGCTGTTTTTT
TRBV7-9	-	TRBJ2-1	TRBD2	CASSLGRLAGDNEQFF	TGTGCCAGCAGCTTAGGTCGACTAGCGGGAGACAATGAGCAGTTCTTC
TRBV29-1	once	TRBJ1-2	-	CSVEYLADYGYTF	TGCAGCGTTGAATATCTTGCGGACTATGGCTACACCTTC
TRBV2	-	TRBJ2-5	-	CASSERVALKETQYF	TGTGCCAGCAGTGAACGGGTGGCTCTCAAAGAGACCCAGTACTTC
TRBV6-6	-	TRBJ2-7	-	CASRLDTNGEQYF	TGTGCCAGCAGACTCGACACAAACGGCGAGCAGTACTTC
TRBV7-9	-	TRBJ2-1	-	CASSLGWRDHNEQFF	TGTGCCAGCAGCTTAGGATGGCGGGATCACAATGAGCAGTTCTTC
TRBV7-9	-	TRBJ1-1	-	CASSLSWNTEAFF	TGTGCCAGCAGCCTATCGTGGAACACTGAAGCTTTCTTT
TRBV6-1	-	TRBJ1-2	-	CASSQDSLYGYTF	TGTGCCAGCAGTCAGGACAGCCTCTATGGCTACACCTTC
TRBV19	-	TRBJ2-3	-	CATSRYQGRLTDTQYF	TGTGCCACCTCCCGATATCAGGGGAGACTCACAGATACGCAGTATTTT
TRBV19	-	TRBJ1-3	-	CASKETFSGNTIYF	TGTGCCAGCAAGGAGACCTTCTCTGGAAACACCATATATTTT
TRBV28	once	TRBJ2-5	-	CASPIAAPEETQYF	TGTGCCAGCCCGATAGCGGCTCCAGAAGAGACCCAGTACTTC
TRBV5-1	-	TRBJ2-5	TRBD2	CASSRVGGRGLGETQYF	TGCGCCAGCAGCCGGGTGGGCGGGAGGGGCCTAGGAGAGACCCAGTACTTC
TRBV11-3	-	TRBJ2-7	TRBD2	CASSQTSGDEQYF	TGTGCCAGCAGCCAGACTAGCGGGGACGAGCAGTACTTC
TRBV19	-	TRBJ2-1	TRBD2	CASSYWTSGDNEQFF	TGTGCCAGTAGCTATTGGACTAGCGGGGACAATGAGCAGTTCTTC
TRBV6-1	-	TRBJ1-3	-	CASSTGLGNTIYF	TGTGCCAGCAGTACAGGGCTCGGAAACACCATATATTTT
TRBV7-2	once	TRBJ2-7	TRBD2	CASSPAGTSSYEQYF	TGTGCCAGCAGCCCCGCCGGGACTAGTTCCTACGAGCAGTACTTC
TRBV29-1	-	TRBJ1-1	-	CSVGRTVNTEAFF	TGCAGCGTTGGCCGCACAGTGAACACTGAAGCTTTCTTT
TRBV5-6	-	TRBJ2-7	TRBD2	CASSFGRGEQYF	TGTGCCAGCAGCTTTGGGAGGGGCGAGCAGTACTTC
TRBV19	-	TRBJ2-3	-	CASSILSSSEFYTDTQYF	TGTGCCAGTAGTATTCTCTCCTCTAGCGAGTTTTACACAGATACGCAGTATTTT
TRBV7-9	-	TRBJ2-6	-	CASSFGGARSGANVLTF	TGTGCCAGCAGCTTTGGGGGGGCCCGCTCTGGGGCCAACGTCCTGACTTTC
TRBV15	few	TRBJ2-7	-	CATSIYSSYEQYF	TGTGCCACCAGCATATATAGCTCCTACGAGCAGTACTTC
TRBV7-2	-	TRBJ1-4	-	CASGEESRTNEKLFF	TGTGCCAGCGGAGAGGAGAGCCGGACTAATGAAAAACTGTTTTTT
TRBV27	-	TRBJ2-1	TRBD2	CASSFWGTSGSNINEQFF	TGTGCCAGCAGTTTTTGGGGGACTAGCGGGAGTAACATCAATGAGCAGTTCTTC
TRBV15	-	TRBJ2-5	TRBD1	CATSRDPDRAATQYF	TGTGCCACCAGCAGAGATCCTGACAGGGCCGCGACCCAGTACTTC
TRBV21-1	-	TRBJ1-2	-	CASSPIRQGAGYTF	TGTGCCAGCAGCCCAATCAGACAGGGGGCTGGCTACACCTTC
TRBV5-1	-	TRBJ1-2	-	CASSLAGVTNYGYTF	TGCGCCAGCAGCTTGGCAGGGGTAACGAACTATGGCTACACCTTC
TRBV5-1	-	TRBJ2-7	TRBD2	CASSSEGSAGLAGDGYEQYF	TGCGCCAGCAGCTCGGAGGGGAGTGCGGGACTAGCGGGAGATGGTTACGAGCAGTACTTC
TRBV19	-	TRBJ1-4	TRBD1	CASSLPGQKEKLFF	TGTGCCAGTAGTCTCCCGGGACAGAAGGAAAAACTGTTTTTT
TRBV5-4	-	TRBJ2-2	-	CASSLQTPPGELFF	TGTGCCAGCAGCCTTCAGACGCCACCGGGTGAGCTGTTTTTT
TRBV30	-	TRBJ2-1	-	CACVRAKEFF	TGTGCCTGTGTGAGGGCAAAGGAATTCTTC
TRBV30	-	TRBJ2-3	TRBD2	CASRLAGFPDTQYF	TGTGCCTCCCGACTAGCGGGATTCCCAGATACGCAGTATTTT
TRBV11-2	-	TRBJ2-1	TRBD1	CASSFQGVAGSNEQFF	TGTGCCAGCAGCTTCCAGGGGGTGGCAGGGAGCAATGAGCAGTTCTTC
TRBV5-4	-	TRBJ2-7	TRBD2	CASSLGASGRMYEQYF	TGTGCCAGCAGCTTGGGGGCTAGCGGGAGAATGTACGAGCAGTACTTC
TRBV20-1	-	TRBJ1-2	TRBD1	CSARGQHGYTF	TGCAGTGCTAGGGGACAGCATGGCTACACCTTC
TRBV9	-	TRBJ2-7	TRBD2	CASSVGPSGVSYEQYF	TGTGCCAGCAGCGTAGGCCCCAGCGGGGTAAGCTACGAGCAGTACTTC
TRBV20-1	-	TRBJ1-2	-	CTGGYGYTF	TGCACCGGGGGCTATGGCTACACCTTC
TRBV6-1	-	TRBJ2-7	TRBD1	CARPRDSAYEQYF	TGTGCCAGGCCTAGGGACAGCGCCTACGAGCAGTACTTC
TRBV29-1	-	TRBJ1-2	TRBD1	CSATGGHGYTF	TGCAGCGCAACAGGGGGACATGGCTACACCTTC
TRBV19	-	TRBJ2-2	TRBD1	CASSSGQDTGELFF	TGTGCCAGTAGTTCGGGACAGGACACCGGGGAGCTGTTTTTT
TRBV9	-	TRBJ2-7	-	CASSVEGGLSYEQYF	TGTGCCAGCAGCGTAGAAGGCGGATTGTCCTACGAGCAGTACTTC
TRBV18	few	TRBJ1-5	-	CASSQGEDQPQHF	TGTGCCAGCTCACAAGGGGAGGATCAGCCCCAGCATTTT
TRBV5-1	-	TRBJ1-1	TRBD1	CASSFKGGAGTEAFF	TGCGCCAGCAGCTTTAAAGGGGGCGCAGGAACTGAAGCTTTCTTT